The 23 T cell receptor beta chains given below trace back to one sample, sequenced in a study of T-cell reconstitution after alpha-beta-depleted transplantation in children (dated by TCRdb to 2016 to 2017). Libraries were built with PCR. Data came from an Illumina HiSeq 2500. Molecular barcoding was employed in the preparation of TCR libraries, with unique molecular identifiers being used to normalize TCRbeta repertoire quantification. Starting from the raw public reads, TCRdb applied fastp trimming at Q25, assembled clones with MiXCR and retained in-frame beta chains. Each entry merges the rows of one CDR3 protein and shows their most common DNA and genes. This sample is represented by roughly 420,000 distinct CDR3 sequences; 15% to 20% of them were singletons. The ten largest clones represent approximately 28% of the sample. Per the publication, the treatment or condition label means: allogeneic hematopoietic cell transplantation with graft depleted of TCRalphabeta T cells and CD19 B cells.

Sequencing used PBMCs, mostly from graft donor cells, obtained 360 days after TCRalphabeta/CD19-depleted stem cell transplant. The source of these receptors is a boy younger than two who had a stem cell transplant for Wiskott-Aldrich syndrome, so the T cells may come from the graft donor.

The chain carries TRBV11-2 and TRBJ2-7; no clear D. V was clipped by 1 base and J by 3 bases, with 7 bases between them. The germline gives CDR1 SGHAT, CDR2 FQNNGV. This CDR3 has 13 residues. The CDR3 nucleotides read TGTGCCAGCAGCTTAGTCTACATCTACGAGCAGTACTTC. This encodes CASSLVYIYEQYF.

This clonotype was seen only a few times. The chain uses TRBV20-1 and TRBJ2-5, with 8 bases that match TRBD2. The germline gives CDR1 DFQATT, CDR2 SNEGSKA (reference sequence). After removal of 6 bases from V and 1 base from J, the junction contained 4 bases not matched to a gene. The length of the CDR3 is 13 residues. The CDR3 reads CSAASGFQETQYF. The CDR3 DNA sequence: TGCAGTGCGGCTAGCGGGTTCCAAGAGACCCAGTACTTC.

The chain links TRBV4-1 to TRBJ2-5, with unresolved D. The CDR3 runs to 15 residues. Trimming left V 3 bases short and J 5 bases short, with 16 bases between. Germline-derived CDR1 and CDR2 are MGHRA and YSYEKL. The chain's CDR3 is CASSHSTRPLETQYF. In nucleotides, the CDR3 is TGCGCCAGCAGCCACTCGACGCGCCCGTTGGAGACCCAGTACTTC.

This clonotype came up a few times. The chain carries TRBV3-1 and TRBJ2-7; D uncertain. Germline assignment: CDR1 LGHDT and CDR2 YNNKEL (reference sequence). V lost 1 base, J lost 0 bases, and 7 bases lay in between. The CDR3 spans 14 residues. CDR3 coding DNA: TGTGCCAGCAGCCAAGGGCAGGCCTCCTACGAGCAGTACTTC. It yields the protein CASSQGQASYEQYF.

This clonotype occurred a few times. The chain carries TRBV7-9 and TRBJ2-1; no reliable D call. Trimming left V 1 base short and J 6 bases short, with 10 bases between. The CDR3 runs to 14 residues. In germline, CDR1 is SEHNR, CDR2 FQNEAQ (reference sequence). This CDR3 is CASSLVGTANEQFF. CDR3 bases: TGTGCCAGCAGCTTAGTGGGCACTGCCAATGAGCAGTTCTTC. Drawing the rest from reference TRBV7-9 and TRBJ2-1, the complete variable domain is DTGVSQNPRHKITKRGQNVTFRCDPISEHNRLYWYRQTLGQGPEFLTYFQNEAQLEKSRLLSDRFSAERPKGSFSTLEIQRTEQGDSAMYLCASSLVGTANEQFFGPGTRLTVL.

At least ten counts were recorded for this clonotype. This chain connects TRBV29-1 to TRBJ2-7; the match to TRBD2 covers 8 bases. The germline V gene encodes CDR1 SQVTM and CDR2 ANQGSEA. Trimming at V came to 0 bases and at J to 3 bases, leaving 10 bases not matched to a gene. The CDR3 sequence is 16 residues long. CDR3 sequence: CSVEDHLAGYYYEQYF. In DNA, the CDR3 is TGCAGCGTTGAAGACCATTTAGCGGGATATTACTACGAGCAGTACTTC.

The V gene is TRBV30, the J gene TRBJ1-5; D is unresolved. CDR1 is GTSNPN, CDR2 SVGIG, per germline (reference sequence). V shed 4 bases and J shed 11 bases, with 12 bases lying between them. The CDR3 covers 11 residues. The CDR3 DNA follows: TGTGCCTGGACCCTTTTGAAGGCCCAGCATTTT. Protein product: CAWTLLKAQHF.

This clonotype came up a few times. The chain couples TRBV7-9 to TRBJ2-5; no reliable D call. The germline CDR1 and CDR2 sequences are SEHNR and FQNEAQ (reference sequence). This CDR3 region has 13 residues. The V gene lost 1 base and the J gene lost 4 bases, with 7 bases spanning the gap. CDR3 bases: TGTGCCAGCAGCTTAGTGGCACGAGAGACCCAGTACTTC. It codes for CASSLVARETQYF.

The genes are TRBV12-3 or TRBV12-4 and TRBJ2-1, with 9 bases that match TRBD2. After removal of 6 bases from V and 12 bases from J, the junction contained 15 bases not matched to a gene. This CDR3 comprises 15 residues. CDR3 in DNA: TGTGCCAGCAGCGGACTAGCGAAAAACCCTTGGGGGCAGTTCTTC. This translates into CASSGLAKNPWGQFF.

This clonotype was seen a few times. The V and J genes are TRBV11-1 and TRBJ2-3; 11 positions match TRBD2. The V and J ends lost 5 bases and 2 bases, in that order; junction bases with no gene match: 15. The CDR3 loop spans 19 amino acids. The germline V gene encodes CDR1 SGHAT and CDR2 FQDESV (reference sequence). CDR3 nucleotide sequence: TGTGCCAGCAGCCCCACCTACGGGCTACTAGCGGGAGTCACAGATACGCAGTATTTT. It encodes CASSPTYGLLAGVTDTQYF.

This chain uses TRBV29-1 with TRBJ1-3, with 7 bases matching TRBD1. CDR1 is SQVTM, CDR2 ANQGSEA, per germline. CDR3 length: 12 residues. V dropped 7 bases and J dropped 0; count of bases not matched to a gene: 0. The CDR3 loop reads CSAGGSGNTIYF. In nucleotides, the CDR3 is TGCAGCGCAGGGGGCTCTGGAAACACCATATATTTT.

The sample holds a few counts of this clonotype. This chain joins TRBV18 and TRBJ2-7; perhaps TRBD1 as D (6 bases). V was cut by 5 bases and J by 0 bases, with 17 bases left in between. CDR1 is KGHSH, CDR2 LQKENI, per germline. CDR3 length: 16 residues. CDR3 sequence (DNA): TGTGCCAGCTCATCTCGACAGGCTATTTCCTCCTACGAGCAGTACTTC. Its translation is CASSSRQAISSYEQYF.

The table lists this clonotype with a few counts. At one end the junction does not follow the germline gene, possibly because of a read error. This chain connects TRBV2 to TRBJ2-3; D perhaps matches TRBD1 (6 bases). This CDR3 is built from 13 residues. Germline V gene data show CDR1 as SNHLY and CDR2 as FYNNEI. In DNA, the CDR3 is TGTGCCAGCAGTACGTGGGGACCCTCCACAGGGAATTTT. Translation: CASSTWGPSTGNF.

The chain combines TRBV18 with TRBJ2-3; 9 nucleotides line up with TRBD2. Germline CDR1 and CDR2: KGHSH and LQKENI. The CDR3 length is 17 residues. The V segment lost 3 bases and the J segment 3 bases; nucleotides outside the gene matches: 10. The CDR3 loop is CASSPTPGLAATDTQYF. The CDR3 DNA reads TGTGCCAGCTCACCGACCCCGGGACTAGCCGCTACAGATACGCAGTATTTT.

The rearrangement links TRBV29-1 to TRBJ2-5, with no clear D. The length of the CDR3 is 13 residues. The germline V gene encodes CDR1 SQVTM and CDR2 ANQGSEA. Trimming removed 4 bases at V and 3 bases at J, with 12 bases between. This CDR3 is CSVGRLSKETQYF. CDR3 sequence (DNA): TGCAGCGTTGGTCGGCTATCGAAAGAGACCCAGTACTTC.

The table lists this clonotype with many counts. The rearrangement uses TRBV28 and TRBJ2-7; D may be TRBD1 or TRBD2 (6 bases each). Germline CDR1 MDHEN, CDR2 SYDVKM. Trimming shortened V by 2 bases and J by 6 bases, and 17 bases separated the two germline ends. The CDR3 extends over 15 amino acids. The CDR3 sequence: CASSLGGRPFGEQYF. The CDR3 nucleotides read TGTGCCAGCAGTTTAGGGGGGCGCCCATTTGGCGAGCAGTACTTC.

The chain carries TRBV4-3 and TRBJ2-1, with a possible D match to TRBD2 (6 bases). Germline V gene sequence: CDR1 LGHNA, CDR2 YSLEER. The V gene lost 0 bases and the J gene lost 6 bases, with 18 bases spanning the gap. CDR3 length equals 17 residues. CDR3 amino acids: CASSQDPSRDAVNEQFF. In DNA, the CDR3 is TGCGCCAGCAGCCAAGACCCCTCGCGGGACGCCGTCAATGAGCAGTTCTTC.

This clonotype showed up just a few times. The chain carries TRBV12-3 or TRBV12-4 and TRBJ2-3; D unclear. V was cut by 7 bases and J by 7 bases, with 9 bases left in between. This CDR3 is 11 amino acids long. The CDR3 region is CASTQEYTQYF. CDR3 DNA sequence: TGTGCCAGCACCCAGGAATATACGCAGTATTTT.

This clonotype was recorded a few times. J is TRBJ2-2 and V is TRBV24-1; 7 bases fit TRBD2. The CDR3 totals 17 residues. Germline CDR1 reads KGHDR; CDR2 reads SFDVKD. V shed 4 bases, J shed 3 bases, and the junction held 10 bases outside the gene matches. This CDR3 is CATSDPLGGSDTGELFF. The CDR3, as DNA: TGTGCCACCAGTGACCCTCTGGGAGGGTCGGACACCGGGGAGCTGTTTTTT.

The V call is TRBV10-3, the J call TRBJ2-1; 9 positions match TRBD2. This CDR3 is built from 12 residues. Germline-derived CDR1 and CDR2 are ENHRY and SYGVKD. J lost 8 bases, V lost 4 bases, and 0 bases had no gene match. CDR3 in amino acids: CAISGTSDEQFF. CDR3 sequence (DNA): TGTGCCATCAGTGGGACTAGCGATGAGCAGTTCTTC.

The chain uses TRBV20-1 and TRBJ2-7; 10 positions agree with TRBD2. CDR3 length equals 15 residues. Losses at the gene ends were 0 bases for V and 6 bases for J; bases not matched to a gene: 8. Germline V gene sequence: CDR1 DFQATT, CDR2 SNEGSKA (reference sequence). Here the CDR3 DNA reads TGCAGTGCTAGAGATCGACGCCTAGCGGGAGTCGAGCAGTACTTC. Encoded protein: CSARDRRLAGVEQYF.

As DNA, the CDR3 is TGTGCCAGCAGCTCCGGGCTCCTCTGCCAGCAGTACTTC. This gives the protein CASSSGLLCQQYF. The chain uses TRBV12-1 and TRBJ2-7; the DNA was not compared with TRBD2, the D call given in the table. TRBV12-1 is termed a pseudogene. The CDR3 consists of 13 residues.

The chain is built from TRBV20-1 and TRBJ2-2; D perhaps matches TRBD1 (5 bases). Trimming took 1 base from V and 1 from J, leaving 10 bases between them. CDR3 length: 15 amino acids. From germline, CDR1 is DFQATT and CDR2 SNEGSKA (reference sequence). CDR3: CSARGGGLNTGELFF. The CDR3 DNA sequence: TGCAGTGCTAGAGGGGGCGGTTTGAACACCGGGGAGCTGTTTTTT.